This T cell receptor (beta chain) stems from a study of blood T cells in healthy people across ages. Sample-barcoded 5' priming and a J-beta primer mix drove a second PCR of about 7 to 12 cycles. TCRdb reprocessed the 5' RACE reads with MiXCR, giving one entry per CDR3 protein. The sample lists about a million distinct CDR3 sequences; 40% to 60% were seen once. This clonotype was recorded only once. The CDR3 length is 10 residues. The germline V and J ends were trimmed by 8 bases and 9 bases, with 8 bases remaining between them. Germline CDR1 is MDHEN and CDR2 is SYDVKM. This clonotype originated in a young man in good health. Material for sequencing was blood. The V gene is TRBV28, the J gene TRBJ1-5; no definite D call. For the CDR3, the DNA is TGTGCCAGCGGCCAGCGGCCCCAGCATTTT. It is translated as CASGQRPQHF.